The 26 T cell receptor beta chains below come from one sample, sequenced in a study of blood T cell repertoires in COVID-19. The table came from immunoSEQ multiplex PCR; TCRdb's copy has only in-frame clones and leaves some out. The sample lists about 44,000 clones, about 89% occurring once. Sequencing used peripheral blood. Receptor source: a human donor in a cohort sampled during active COVID-19.

V gene TRBV5-1 combines with J gene TRBJ2-3, with 12 bases lining up with TRBD2. The CDR3 loop spans 16 amino acids. V shed 4 bases, J shed 4 bases, and the junction held 7 bases outside the gene matches. Germline-derived CDR1 and CDR2 are SGHRS and YFSETQ. The CDR3 is CASSGLAGKWADTQYF. The CDR3 region has the DNA TGCGCCAGCAGCGGACTAGCGGGAAAATGGGCAGATACGCAGTATTTT.

The chain joins TRBV9 to TRBJ2-1, with 7 bases lining up with TRBD2. Germline V gene sequence: CDR1 SGDLS, CDR2 YYNGEE. The trim removed 4 bases at V and 4 bases at J, leaving 14 bases unmatched. The CDR3 consists of 17 residues. The CDR3 loop is CASSSPRSGDRYNEQFF. CDR3 DNA sequence: TGTGCCAGCAGCTCCCCGAGAAGCGGGGATCGATACAATGAGCAGTTCTTC.

This clone showed up just once. This chain uses TRBV7-9 with TRBJ2-3, with TRBD2 identical over 7 bases. Germline lookup yields CDR1 SEHNR and CDR2 FQNEAQ (reference sequence). CDR3 length equals 15 residues. The V gene end was trimmed by 4 bases and the J gene end by 0 bases; junction bases not matched to a gene: 4. In DNA, the CDR3 is TGTGCCAGCAGCTCCCTGGGGGGGAGCACAGATACGCAGTATTTT. Residues: CASSSLGGSTDTQYF.

The chain has TRBV6-5 and TRBJ2-7, with a possible D match to TRBD2 (6 bases). The CDR3 covers 14 residues. Trimming left V 2 bases short and J 3 bases short, with 11 bases between. Per germline, CDR1 MNHEY and CDR2 SVGAGI. CDR3 loop: CASSYGRGRYEQYF. The CDR3 coding sequence is TGTGCCAGCAGTTACGGGCGGGGTCGCTACGAGCAGTACTTC.

The chain is built from TRBV4-3 and TRBJ2-7; TRBD1 matches 8 bases. The germline CDR1 and CDR2 sequences are LGHNA and YSLEER. J was trimmed by 6 bases and V by 1 base; bases with no gene match: 8. There are 15 residues in the CDR3. The CDR3 DNA reads as TGCGCCAGCAGCCAAGCGGGGCAGGGGGCGGGCGAGCAGTACTTC. Encoded protein: CASSQAGQGAGEQYF.

This chain connects TRBV19 to TRBJ2-1, with TRBD1 identical over 8 bases. Germline V gene lookup returns CDR1 LNHDA and CDR2 SQIVND (reference sequence). The V and J ends lost 5 bases and 4 bases, in that order; junction bases with no gene match: 13. CDR3 length equals 17 residues. Here the CDR3 DNA reads TGTGCCAGTAGTCGGGCAGGGGGCGTGAAAAGGTACAATGAGCAGTTCTTC. Its protein product is CASSRAGGVKRYNEQFF.

This chain links TRBV6-1 with TRBJ2-7, with TRBD1 matching 9 bases. CDR1 is MNHNS, CDR2 SASEGT, per germline. Trimming at V came to 0 bases and at J to 4 bases, leaving 1 base not matched to a gene. The CDR3 runs 14 residues. CDR3 region: CASSEAGQGYEQYF. In DNA form, the CDR3 reads TGTGCCAGCAGTGAAGCTGGACAGGGGTACGAGCAGTACTTC.

This rearrangement joins TRBV7-9 to TRBJ2-2; unclear D gene. The CDR3 is 14 amino acids. V gave up 4 bases and J gave up 6 bases, with 12 bases separating them. Germline V gene lookup returns CDR1 SEHNR and CDR2 FQNEAQ (reference sequence). CDR3 region: CASSSPILPGELFF. CDR3 nucleotide sequence: TGTGCCAGCAGCTCCCCTATCCTCCCCGGGGAGCTGTTTTTT.

The V gene is TRBV5-6, the J gene TRBJ2-5, with 10 bases aligning to TRBD1. The length of the CDR3 is 17 residues. After removal of 4 bases from V and 2 bases from J, the junction contained 11 bases not matched to a gene. Per the germline V gene, CDR1 is SGHDT and CDR2 is YYEEEE. CDR3 region: CASSNKGQGSNQETQYF. The CDR3, as DNA: TGTGCCAGCAGCAACAAGGGACAGGGGAGTAATCAAGAGACCCAGTACTTC.

This clone occurred a few times. The rearrangement joins TRBV28 to TRBJ2-5; no firm D call. CDR1 MDHEN and CDR2 SYDVKM come from the germline V gene. The ends were cut back, 2 bases at V and 5 bases at J, with 3 bases in the middle. The CDR3 consists of 11 residues. The chain's CDR3 is CASSLEETQYF. DNA for the CDR3: TGTGCCAGCAGTTTAGAGGAGACCCAGTACTTC. Drawing the rest from reference TRBV28 and TRBJ2-5, the complete variable domain is DVKVTQSSRYLVKRTGEKVFLECVQDMDHENMFWYRQDPGLGLRLIYFSYDVKMKEKGDIPEGYSVSREKKERFSLILESASTNQTSMYLCASSLEETQYFGPGTRLLVL.

V gene TRBV28 combines with J gene TRBJ1-3; no clear D gene. The germline gives CDR1 MDHEN, CDR2 SYDVKM. V lost 7 bases and J 0 bases, leaving 16 bases between the germline ends. The CDR3 totals 16 residues. CDR3 sequence (DNA): TGTGCCAGCACCCTGAATTGGGCCAGCTCTGGAAACACCATATATTTT. Translation gives CASTLNWASSGNTIYF.

The CDR3 nucleotides are TGTGCCAGCAGCCGGGGTCGAGACCCGAGGGAAGCTTTCTTT. It encodes CASSRGRDPREAFF. The chain recombines TRBV28 with TRBJ1-1; D is ambiguous. This CDR3 region has 14 residues. V was shortened by 6 bases and J by 8 bases, with 19 bases between the two germline ends. Per the germline V gene, CDR1 is MDHEN and CDR2 is SYDVKM. The full variable domain, with the rest looked up from reference TRBV28 and TRBJ1-1, is DVKVTQSSRYLVKRTGEKVFLECVQDMDHENMFWYRQDPGLGLRLIYFSYDVKMKEKGDIPEGYSVSREKKERFSLILESASTNQTSMYLCASSRGRDPREAFFGQGTRLTVV.

The chain has TRBV6-5 and TRBJ2-2, with D hard to call. Trimming took off 5 bases at V and 4 bases at J, with 14 bases between the two ends. The CDR3 contains 15 residues. Germline CDR1 and CDR2: MNHEY and SVGAGI. The DNA of the CDR3 is TGTGCCAGCAGTATCAATGGCAGGTTCACCGGGGAGCTGTTTTTT. Translating it yields CASSINGRFTGELFF.

This chain joins TRBV11-3 and TRBJ2-2; D is possibly TRBD2 (6 bases). Germline V CDR1 and CDR2: SGHNT, YENEEA. The CDR3 spans 16 residues. Trimming took 5 bases from V and 4 from J, leaving 17 bases between them. For the CDR3, the DNA is TGTGCCAGCAGCGCGGGACCTCCTGAGGGCACCGGGGAGCTGTTTTTT. Protein product: CASSAGPPEGTGELFF.

The chain carries TRBV9 and TRBJ2-2; D ambiguous. Trimming took 0 bases from V and 2 from J, leaving 8 bases between them. This CDR3 contains 15 residues. Germline V gene lookup returns CDR1 SGDLS and CDR2 YYNGEE. The chain's CDR3 is CASSVVHINTGELFF. Here the CDR3 DNA reads TGTGCCAGCAGCGTAGTACACATTAACACCGGGGAGCTGTTTTTT. The whole variable domain, remainder taken from reference TRBV9 and TRBJ2-2, is DSGVTQTPKHLITATGQRVTLRCSPRSGDLSVYWYQQSLDQGLQFLIQYYNGEERAKGNILERFSAQQFPDLHSELNLSSLELGDSALYFCASSVVHINTGELFFGEGSRLTVL.

This sequence joins TRBV9 and TRBJ2-1; possibly TRBD2 for D (6 bases). V lost 0 bases to trimming and J lost 4 bases, with 11 bases between them. This CDR3 has 15 amino acids. Germline V lookup: CDR1 SGDLS, CDR2 YYNGEE. CDR3: CASSVGGEAYNEQFF. CDR3 DNA: TGTGCCAGCAGCGTAGGTGGGGAGGCGTACAATGAGCAGTTCTTC.

The chain joins TRBV2 to TRBJ2-2, with TRBD1 matching 7 bases. This CDR3 spans 14 amino acids. Trimming removed 5 bases from V and 6 bases from J; junction bases left unmatched: 6. Germline assignment: CDR1 SNHLY and CDR2 FYNNEI. CDR3 region: CASSNDRVPGELFF. The DNA for the CDR3 is TGTGCCAGCAGTAATGACAGGGTCCCCGGGGAGCTGTTTTTT.

The genes are TRBV3-1 (or the pseudogene TRBV3-2) and TRBJ2-3; 10 nucleotides match TRBD2. Germline assignment: CDR1 LGHDT and CDR2 YNNKEL (reference sequence). The V segment lost 3 bases and the J segment 4 bases; nucleotides outside the gene matches: 7. CDR3 size: 16 residues. CDR3 residues: CASSHQAGGPSDTQYF. In DNA, the CDR3 is TGTGCCAGCAGCCACCAAGCGGGAGGGCCGTCAGATACGCAGTATTTT.

The V call is TRBV12-3 or TRBV12-4, the J call TRBJ2-6; D gene unclear. The CDR3 is 12 amino acids. Trimming took off 6 bases at V and 2 bases at J, with 2 bases between the two ends. CDR3 protein: CASSAGANVLTF. In DNA form, the CDR3 reads TGTGCCAGCAGCGCTGGGGCCAACGTCCTGACTTTC.

The chain combines TRBV19 with TRBJ2-3; the D gene is possibly TRBD1 (6 bases). CDR3 length equals 15 residues. Germline V gene data show CDR1 as LNHDA and CDR2 as SQIVND (reference sequence). V was clipped by 7 bases and J by 0 bases, with 14 bases between them. CDR3 region: CASNRDRRSTDTQYF. The CDR3 region has the DNA TGTGCCAGTAATAGAGACAGGCGAAGCACAGATACGCAGTATTTT.

The V and J genes are TRBV28 and TRBJ2-3; D not certain. This CDR3 contains 15 residues. Trimming cost V 5 bases and J 1 base, with 13 bases left between them. Germline CDR1 MDHEN, CDR2 SYDVKM. CDR3 nucleotide sequence: TGTGCCAGCAGTGCATTAGCTCCGGGCACAGATACGCAGTATTTT. The encoded protein is CASSALAPGTDTQYF.

CDR3 sequence (DNA): TGTGCCACCAGTGACGGCAGCGGGGTATTTTACAATGAGCAGTTCTTC. Translated: CATSDGSGVFYNEQFF. This sequence joins TRBV24-1 and TRBJ2-1; 7 nucleotides line up with TRBD2. The V segment lost 4 bases and the J segment 4 bases; nucleotides outside the gene matches: 9. Germline V gene data show CDR1 as KGHDR and CDR2 as SFDVKD. There are 16 residues in the CDR3.

The gene calls are TRBV24-1 and TRBJ2-7; TRBD2 matches at 8 bases. The germline V gene has CDR1 KGHDR and CDR2 SFDVKD. Trimming removed 2 bases from V and 5 bases from J; junction bases left unmatched: 4. This CDR3 is built from 14 residues. The CDR3 sequence: CATSDSWRGDEQYF. The DNA of the CDR3 is TGTGCCACCAGTGATTCCTGGCGGGGGGACGAGCAGTACTTC.

This chain uses TRBV7-2 with TRBJ1-6; unclear D gene. This CDR3 is built from 14 residues. Trimming took 6 bases from V and 8 from J, leaving 14 bases between them. Germline CDR1 is SGHTA and CDR2 is FQGNSA. The CDR3 DNA reads as TGTGCCAGCAGTTGGGGAGGGTATGATTCACCCCTCCACTTT. Encoded protein: CASSWGGYDSPLHF.

This clone was seen only once. The V gene is TRBV21-1, the J gene TRBJ2-1; TRBD1 is the table's D call, not checked against the DNA. TRBV21-1 is labeled a pseudogene. The CDR3 length is 16 residues. CDR3 DNA sequence: TGTGCCAGCAGCATGTTTCGGGACAGGCGAAACAATGAGCAGTTCTTC. Translated: CASSMFRDRRNNEQFF.

This rearrangement joins TRBV27 to TRBJ2-1; 7 bases fit TRBD1. The CDR3 is 14 residues long. Looked up from germline, CDR1 is MNHEY and CDR2 is SMNVEV (reference sequence). V shed 6 bases and J 3 bases; nucleotides not matched to a gene: 5. In nucleotides, the CDR3 is TGTGCCAGCAGGATCCGGGACAGCTACAATGAGCAGTTCTTC. It encodes CASRIRDSYNEQFF.